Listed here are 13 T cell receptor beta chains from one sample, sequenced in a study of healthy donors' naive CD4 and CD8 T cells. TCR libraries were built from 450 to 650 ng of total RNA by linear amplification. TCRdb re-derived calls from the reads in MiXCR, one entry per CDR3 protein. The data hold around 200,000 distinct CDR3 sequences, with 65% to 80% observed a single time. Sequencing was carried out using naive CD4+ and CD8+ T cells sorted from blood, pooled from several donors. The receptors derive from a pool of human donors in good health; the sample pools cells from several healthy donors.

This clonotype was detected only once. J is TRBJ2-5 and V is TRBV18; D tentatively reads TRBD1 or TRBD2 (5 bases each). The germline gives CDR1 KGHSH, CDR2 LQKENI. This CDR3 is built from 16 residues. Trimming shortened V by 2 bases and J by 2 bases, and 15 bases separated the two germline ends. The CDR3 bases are TGTGCCAGCTCACCAAATGAGGGGCCGTCGCAAGAGACCCAGTACTTC. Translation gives CASSPNEGPSQETQYF. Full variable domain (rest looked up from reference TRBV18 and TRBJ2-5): NAGVMQNPRHLVRRRGQEARLRCSPMKGHSHVYWYRQLPEEGLKFMVYLQKENIIDESGMPKERFSAEFPKEGPSILRIQQVVRGDSAAYFCASSPNEGPSQETQYFGPGTRLLVL.

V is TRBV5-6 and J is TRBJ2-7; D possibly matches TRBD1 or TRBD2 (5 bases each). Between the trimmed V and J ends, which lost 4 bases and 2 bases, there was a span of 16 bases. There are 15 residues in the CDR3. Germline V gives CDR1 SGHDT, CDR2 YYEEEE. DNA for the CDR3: TGTGCCAGCAGCGAGACCTCCGGGACGGCCTACGAGCAGTACTTC. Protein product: CASSETSGTAYEQYF.

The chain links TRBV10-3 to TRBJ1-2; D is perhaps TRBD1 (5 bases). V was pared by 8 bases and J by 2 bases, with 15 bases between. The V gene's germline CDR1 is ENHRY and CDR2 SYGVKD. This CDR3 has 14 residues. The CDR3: CAISGPTGNYGYTF. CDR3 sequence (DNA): TGTGCCATCTCCGGTCCTACAGGCAACTATGGCTACACCTTC.

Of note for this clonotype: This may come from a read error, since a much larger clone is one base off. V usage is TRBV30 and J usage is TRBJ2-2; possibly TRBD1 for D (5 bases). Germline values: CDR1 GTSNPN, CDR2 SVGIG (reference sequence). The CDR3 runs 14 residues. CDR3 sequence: CAWRQGTNTEELFF. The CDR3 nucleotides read TGTGCCTGGAGGCAGGGCACGAACACCGAGGAGCTGTTTTTT.

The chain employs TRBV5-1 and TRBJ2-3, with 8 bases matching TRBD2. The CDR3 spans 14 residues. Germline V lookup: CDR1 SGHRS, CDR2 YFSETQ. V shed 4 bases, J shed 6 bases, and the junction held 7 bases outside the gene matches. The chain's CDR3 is CASSLSGRSDTQYF. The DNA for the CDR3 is TGCGCCAGCAGCCTGAGCGGGAGATCGGATACGCAGTATTTT.

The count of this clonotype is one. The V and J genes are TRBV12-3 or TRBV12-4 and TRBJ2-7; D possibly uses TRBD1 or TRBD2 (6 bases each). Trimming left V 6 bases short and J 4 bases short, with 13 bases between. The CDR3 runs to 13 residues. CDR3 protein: CASSPGATYEQYF. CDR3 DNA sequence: TGTGCCAGCAGCCCGGGGGCAACGTACGAGCAGTACTTC.

CDR3 sequence (DNA): TGTGCCAGCATCCCACAGGGGGCATCAGATACGCAGTATTTT. Translation: CASIPQGASDTQYF. The rearrangement links TRBV12-3 or TRBV12-4 to TRBJ2-3, with 9 nucleotides matching TRBD1. The CDR3 totals 14 residues. V gave up 7 bases and J gave up 4 bases; unmatched junction bases: 6.

The CDR3 sequence: CATSVDRGTEAFF. The CDR3 DNA follows: TGTGCCACCAGCGTTGACAGGGGCACTGAAGCTTTCTTT. The gene calls are TRBV15 and TRBJ1-1, with TRBD1 matching 8 bases. Germline V CDR1 and CDR2: LNHNV, YYDKDF (reference sequence). The CDR3 is 13 amino acids. V gave up 5 bases and J gave up 4 bases; unmatched junction bases: 3.

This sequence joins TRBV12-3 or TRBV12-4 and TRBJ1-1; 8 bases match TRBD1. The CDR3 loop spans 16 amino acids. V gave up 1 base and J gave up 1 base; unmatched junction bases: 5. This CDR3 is CASSLGAGGSNTEAFF. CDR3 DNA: TGTGCCAGCAGTTTAGGGGCAGGGGGCTCGAACACTGAAGCTTTCTTT.

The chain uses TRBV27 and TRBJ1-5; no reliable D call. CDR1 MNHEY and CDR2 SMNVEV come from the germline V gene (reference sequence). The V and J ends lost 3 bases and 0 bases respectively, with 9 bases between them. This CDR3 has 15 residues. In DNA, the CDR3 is TGTGCCAGCAGTTTGGGATGCGGTAGCAATCAGCCCCAGCATTTT. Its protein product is CASSLGCGSNQPQHF.

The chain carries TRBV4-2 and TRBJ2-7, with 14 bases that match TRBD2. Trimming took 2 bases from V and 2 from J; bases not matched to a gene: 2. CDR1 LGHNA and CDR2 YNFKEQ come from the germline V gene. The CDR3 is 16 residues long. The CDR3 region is CASSQQTSGRAYEQYF. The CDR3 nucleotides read TGTGCCAGCAGCCAACAGACTAGCGGGAGGGCCTACGAGCAGTACTTC.

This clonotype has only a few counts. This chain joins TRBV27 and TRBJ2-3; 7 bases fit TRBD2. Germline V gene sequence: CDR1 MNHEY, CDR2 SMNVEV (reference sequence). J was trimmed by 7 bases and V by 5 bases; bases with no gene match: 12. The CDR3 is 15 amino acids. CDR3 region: CASSHPGRGLYTQYF. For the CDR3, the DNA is TGTGCCAGCAGTCACCCGGGGAGGGGACTATATACGCAGTATTTT.

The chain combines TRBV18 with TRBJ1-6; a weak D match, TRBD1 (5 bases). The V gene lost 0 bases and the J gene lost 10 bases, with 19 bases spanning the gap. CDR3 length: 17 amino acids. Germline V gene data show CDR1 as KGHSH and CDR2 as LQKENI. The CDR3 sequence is CASSPPGGAGIGSPLHF. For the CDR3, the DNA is TGTGCCAGCTCACCACCGGGCGGGGCCGGGATAGGCTCACCCCTCCACTTT.